This TCR beta chain was sequenced during a study of cytomegalovirus exposure and HLA in healthy donors. Looking at the study overall: From HLA-typed donors, an early data release held around 85 million unique TCRs.

With regard to this clone: Its specificity is unknown.

General study results and limits: Reported findings show TCR beta sequences accurately forecast HLA-A and HLA-B alleles in most subjects. Later work found that TCR association rates differed between HLA loci; DRB1 had the most and HLA-C the fewest.

Germline V lookup: CDR1 KGHSH, CDR2 LQKENI. The CDR3 runs to 13 residues. V was shortened by 6 bases and J by 8 bases, with 16 bases between the two germline ends. The study ran its PCR with 60 Vbeta and 13 Jbeta primers. TCRdb keeps only in-frame clones here, not all; method: immunoSEQ multiplex PCR. The sample consists of some 150,000 clones, around 79% of them appearing once. Sequencing used PBMCs. V is TRBV18 and J is TRBJ1-2; no definite D call. The receptor comes from a man aged 35 to 55 in good health and CMV-seronegative. CDR3 coding DNA: TGTGCCAGCTCTCCTGACCGAAACGGGGGCTACACCTTC. Protein: CASSPDRNGGYTF.